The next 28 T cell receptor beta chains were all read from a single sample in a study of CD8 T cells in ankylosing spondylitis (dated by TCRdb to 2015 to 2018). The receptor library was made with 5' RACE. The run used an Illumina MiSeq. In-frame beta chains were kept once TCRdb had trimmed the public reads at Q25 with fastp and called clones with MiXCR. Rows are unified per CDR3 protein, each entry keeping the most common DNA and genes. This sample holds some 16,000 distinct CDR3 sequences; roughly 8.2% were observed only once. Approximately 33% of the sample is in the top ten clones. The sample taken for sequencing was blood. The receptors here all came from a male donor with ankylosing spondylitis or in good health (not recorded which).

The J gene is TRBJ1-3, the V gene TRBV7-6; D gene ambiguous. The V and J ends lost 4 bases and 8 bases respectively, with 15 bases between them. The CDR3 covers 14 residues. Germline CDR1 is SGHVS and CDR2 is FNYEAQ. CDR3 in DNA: TGTGCCAGCAGCTCCCCTAATAAGTGGGACACCATATATTTT. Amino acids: CASSSPNKWDTIYF.

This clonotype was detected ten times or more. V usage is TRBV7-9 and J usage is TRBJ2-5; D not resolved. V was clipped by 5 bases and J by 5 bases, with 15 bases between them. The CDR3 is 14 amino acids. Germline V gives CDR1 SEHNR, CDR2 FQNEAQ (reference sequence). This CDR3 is CASSPDGGRETQYF. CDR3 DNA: TGTGCCAGCAGCCCTGATGGTGGTCGGGAGACCCAGTACTTC.

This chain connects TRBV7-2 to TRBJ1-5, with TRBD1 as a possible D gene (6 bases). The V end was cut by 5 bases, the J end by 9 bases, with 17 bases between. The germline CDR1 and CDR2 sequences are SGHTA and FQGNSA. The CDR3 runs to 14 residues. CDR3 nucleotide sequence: TGTGCCAGCAGCCCCGAGGGGGGCCCTCGGCCCCAGCATTTT. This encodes CASSPEGGPRPQHF.

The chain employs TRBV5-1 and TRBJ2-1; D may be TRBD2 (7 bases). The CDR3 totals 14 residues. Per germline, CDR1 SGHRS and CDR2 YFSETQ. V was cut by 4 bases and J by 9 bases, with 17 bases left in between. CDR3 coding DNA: TGCGCCAGCAGCAAGGACCGGGGGGCGGTTGAGCAGTTCTTC. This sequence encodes CASSKDRGAVEQFF. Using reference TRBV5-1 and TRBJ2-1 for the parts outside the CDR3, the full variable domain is KAGVTQTPRYLIKTRGQQVTLSCSPISGHRSVSWYQQTPGQGLQFLFEYFSETQRNKGNFPGRFSGRQFSNSRSEMNVSTLELGDSALYLCASSKDRGAVEQFFGPGTRLTVL.

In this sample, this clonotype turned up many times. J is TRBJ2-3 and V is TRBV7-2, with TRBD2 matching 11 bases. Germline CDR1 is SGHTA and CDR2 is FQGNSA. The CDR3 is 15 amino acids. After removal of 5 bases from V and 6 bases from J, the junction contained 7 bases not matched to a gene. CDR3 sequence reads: CASSHSGGAMDTQYF. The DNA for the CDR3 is TGTGCCAGCAGCCATAGCGGGGGGGCCATGGATACGCAGTATTTT. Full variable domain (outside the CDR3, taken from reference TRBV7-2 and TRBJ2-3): GAGVSQSPSNKVTEKGKDVELRCDPISGHTALYWYRQSLGQGLEFLIYFQGNSAPDKSGLPSDRFSAERTGGSVSTLTIQRTQQEDSAVYLCASSHSGGAMDTQYFGPGTRLTVL.

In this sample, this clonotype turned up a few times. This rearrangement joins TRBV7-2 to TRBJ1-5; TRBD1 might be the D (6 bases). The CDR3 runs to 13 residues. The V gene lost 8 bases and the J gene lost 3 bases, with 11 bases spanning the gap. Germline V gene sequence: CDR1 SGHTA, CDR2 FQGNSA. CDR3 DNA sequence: TGTGCCAGCTCCCGGGACACCAATCAGCCCCAGCATTTT. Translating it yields CASSRDTNQPQHF. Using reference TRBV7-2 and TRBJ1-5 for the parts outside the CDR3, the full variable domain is GAGVSQSPSNKVTEKGKDVELRCDPISGHTALYWYRQSLGQGLEFLIYFQGNSAPDKSGLPSDRFSAERTGGSVSTLTIQRTQQEDSAVYLCASSRDTNQPQHFGDGTRLSIL.

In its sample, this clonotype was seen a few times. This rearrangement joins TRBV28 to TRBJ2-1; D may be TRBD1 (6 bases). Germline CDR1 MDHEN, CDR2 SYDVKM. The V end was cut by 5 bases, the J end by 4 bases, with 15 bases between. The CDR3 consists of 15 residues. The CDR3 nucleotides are TGTGCCAGCAGTCAACAGGGAACCAGTTACAATGAGCAGTTCTTC. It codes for CASSQQGTSYNEQFF.

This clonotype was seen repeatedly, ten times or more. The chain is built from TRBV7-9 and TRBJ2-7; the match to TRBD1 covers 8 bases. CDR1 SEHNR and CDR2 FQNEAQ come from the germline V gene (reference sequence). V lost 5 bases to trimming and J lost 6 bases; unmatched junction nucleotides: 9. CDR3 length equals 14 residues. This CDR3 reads CASSRTGFGVEQYV. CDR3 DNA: TGTGCCAGCAGCCGGACAGGGTTCGGGGTCGAGCAGTACGTC.

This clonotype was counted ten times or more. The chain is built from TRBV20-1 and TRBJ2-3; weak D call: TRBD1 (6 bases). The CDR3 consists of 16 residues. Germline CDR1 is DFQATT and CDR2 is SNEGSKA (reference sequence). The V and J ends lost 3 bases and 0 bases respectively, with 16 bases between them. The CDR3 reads CSASDNVQGSTDTQYF. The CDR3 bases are TGCAGTGCTAGCGATAATGTACAGGGTAGCACAGATACGCAGTATTTT.

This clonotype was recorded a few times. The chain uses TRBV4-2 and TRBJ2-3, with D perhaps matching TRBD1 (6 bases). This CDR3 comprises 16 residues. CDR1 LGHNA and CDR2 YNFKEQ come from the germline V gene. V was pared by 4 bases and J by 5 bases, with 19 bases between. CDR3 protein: CASSLAEGVGEDTQYF. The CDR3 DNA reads TGTGCCAGCAGCCTCGCCGAGGGGGTAGGAGAAGATACGCAGTATTTT.

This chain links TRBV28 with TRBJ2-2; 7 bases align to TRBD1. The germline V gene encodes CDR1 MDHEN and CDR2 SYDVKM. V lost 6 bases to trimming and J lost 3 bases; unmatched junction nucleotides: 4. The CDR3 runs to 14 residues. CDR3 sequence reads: CASSQTGDTGELFF. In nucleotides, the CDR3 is TGTGCCAGCAGCCAAACAGGGGACACCGGGGAGCTGTTTTTT.

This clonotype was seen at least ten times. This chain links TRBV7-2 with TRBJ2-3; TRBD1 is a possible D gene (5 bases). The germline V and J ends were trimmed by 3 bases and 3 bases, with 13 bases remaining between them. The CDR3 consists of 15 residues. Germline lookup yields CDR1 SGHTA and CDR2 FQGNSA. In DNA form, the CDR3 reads TGTGCCAGCAGCTTTGCTGGACAAACGACAGATACGCAGTATTTT. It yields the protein CASSFAGQTTDTQYF.

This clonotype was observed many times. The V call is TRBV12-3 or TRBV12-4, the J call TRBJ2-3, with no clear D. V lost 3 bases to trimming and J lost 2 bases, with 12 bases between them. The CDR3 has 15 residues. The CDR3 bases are TGTGCCAGCAGTTTGGTGTCTACCCTCACAGATACGCAGTATTTT. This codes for CASSLVSTLTDTQYF.

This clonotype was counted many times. The CDR3 DNA is TGTGCCAGCAGTCGGACTAGCGGTAGCTCCTACAATGAGCAGTTCTTC. This codes for CASSRTSGSSYNEQFF. The chain is built from TRBV6-2 or TRBV6-3 and TRBJ2-1, with TRBD2 identical over 10 bases. Germline V gene lookup returns CDR1 MNHEY and CDR2 SVGEGT. V lost 5 bases and J lost 0; bases outside the gene matches: 4. This CDR3 region has 16 residues.

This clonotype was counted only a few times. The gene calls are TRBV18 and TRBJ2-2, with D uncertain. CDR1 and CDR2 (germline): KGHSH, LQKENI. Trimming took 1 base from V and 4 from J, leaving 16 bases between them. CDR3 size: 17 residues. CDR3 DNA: TGTGCCAGCTCACCACGGCCCCTGTCCCGAGCCACCGGGGAGCTGTTTTTT. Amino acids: CASSPRPLSRATGELFF.

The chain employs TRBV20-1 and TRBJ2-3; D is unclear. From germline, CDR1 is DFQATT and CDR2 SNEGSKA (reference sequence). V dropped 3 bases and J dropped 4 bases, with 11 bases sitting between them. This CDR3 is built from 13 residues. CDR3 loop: CSASGRRSDTQYF. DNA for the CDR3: TGCAGTGCTAGTGGACGCCGGTCAGATACGCAGTATTTT.

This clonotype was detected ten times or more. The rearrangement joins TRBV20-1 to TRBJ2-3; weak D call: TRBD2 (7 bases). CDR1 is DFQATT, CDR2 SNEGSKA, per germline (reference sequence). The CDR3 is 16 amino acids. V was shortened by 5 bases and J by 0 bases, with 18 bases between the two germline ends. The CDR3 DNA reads TGCAGTGCTTTGGTGTATGGGGGGGCTAGCACAGATACGCAGTATTTT. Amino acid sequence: CSALVYGGASTDTQYF.

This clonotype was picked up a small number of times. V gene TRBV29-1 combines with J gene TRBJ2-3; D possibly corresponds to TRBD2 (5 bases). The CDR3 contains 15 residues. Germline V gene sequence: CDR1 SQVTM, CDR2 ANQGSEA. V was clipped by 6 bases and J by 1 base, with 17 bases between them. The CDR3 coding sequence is TGCAGCGTCACCCTTGGGTTTAGCGGCACAGATACGCAGTATTTT. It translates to CSVTLGFSGTDTQYF.

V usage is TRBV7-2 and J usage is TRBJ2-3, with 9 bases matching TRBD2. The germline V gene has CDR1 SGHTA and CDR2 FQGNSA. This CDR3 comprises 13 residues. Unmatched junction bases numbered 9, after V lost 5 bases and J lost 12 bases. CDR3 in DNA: TGTGCCAGCAGCAATAGTGCGGGGGGGCCCCAGTATTTT. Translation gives CASSNSAGGPQYF.

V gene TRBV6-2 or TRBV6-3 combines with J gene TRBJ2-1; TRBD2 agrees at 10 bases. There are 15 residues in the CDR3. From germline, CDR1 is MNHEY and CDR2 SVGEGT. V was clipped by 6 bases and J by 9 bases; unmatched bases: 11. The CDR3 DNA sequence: TGTGCCAGCAGCCCTTTCGGGACTAGCGTCAGTGAGCAGTTCTTC. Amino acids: CASSPFGTSVSEQFF.

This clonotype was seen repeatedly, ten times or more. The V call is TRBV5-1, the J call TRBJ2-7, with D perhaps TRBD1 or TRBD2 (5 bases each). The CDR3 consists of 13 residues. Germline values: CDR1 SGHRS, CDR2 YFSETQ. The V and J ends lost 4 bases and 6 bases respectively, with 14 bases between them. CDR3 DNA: TGCGCCAGCAGCCCCGTCGCAGGGAGCGAGCAGTACGTC. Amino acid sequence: CASSPVAGSEQYV.

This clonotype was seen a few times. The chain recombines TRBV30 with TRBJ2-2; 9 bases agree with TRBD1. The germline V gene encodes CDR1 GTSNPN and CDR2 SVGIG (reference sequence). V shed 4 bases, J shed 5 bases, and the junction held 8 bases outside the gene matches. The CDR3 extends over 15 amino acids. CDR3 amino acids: CAWTYGQGMTGELFF. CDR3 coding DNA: TGTGCCTGGACCTACGGACAGGGGATGACCGGGGAGCTGTTTTTT.

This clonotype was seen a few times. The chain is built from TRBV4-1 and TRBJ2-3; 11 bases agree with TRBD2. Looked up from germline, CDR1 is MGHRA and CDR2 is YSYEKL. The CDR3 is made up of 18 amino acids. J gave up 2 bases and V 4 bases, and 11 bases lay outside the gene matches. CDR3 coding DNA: TGCGCCAGCAGCCCTCACGAAGGGGGACTAGCGGACACAGATACGCAGTATTTT. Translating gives CASSPHEGGLADTDTQYF.

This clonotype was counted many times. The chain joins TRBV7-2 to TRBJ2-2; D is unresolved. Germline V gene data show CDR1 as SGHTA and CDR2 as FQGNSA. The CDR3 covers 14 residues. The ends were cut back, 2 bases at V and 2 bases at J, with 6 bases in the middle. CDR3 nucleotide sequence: TGTGCCAGCAGCTTACTAAGAAACACCGGGGAGCTGTTTTTT. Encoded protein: CASSLLRNTGELFF.

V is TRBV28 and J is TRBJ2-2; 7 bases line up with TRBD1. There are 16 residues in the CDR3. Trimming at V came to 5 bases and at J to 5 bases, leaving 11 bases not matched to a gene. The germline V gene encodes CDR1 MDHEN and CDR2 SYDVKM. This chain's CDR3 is CASSPRTGQGTGELFF. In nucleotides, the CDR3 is TGTGCCAGCAGTCCTAGGACAGGACAAGGAACCGGGGAGCTGTTTTTT.

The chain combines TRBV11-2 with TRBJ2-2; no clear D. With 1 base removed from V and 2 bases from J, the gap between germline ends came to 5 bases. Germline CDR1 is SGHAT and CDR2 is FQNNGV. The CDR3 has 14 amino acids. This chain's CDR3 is CASSLGGNTGELFF. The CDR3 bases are TGTGCCAGCAGCTTAGGAGGTAACACCGGGGAGCTGTTTTTT.

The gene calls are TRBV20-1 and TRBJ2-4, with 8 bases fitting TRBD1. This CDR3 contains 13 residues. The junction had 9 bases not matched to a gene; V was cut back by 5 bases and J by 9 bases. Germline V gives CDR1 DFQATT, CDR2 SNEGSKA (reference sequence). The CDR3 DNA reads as TGCAGTGCTTGGGGGACAGGCCTGACCATTCAGTACTTC. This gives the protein CSAWGTGLTIQYF.

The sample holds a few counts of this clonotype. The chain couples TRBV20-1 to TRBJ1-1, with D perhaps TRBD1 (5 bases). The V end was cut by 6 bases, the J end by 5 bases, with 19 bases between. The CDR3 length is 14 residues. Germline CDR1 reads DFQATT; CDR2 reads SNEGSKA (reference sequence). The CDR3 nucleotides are TGCAGTGCCAAGGGACCCGAGGGAGAAACTGAAGCTTTCTTT. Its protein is CSAKGPEGETEAFF.